This entry concerns a single TCR beta chain. Its antigen is not identified. This sample is drawn from a study of T cell responses to AZD1222 COVID-19 vaccine. Whole-study findings and limits: A reported finding is that nearly half of spike-specific TCRs target unmutated variant regions. Clonal diversity was possibly underestimated, and the donors were mostly white British, with more females. Two AZD1222 doses significantly raised spike-specific TCR breadth and depth over controls. Baseline testing showed seropositivity in only six or seven AZD1222 recipients.

This table comes from immunoSEQ multiplex PCR, and its TCRdb copy is limited to in-frame clones, with some not included. The sample shows 110,000 to 150,000 clones, roughly 89% of them seen only once. Germline V gene data show CDR1 as MNHEY and CDR2 as SVGAGI. Trimming removed 6 bases at V and 4 bases at J, with 12 bases between. CDR3 size: 13 residues. The specimen was peripheral blood, collected on day 0 of AZD1222 vaccination. The chain is built from TRBV6-5 and TRBJ1-2, with a weak D call TRBD1 (6 bases). This sequence originates from an adult in good health. CDR3: CASRKQGPYGYTF. DNA for the CDR3: TGTGCCAGCAGGAAACAGGGTCCCTATGGCTACACCTTC.